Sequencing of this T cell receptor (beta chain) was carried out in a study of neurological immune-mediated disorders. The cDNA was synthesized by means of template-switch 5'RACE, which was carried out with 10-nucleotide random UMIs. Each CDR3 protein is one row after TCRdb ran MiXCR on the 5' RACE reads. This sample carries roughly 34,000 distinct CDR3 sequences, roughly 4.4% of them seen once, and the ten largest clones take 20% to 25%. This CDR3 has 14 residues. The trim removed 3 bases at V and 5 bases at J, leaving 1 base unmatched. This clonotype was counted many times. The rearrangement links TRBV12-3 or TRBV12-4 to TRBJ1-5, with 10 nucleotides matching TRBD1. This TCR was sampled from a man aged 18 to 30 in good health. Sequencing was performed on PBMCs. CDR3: CASSLTGGDQPQHF. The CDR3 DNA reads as TGTGCCAGCAGTTTGACAGGGGGCGATCAGCCCCAGCATTTT.